The subject of this entry is one T cell receptor (beta chain). Its antigen is currently unknown. A much bigger clone sits one base away, suggesting this may be a read error. Combining a sample-barcoded 5' primer with a J-beta primer mix, a second PCR ran for about 7 to 12 cycles. All cDNA molecules were each tagged by a template-switch adaptor with 12 random nucleotides. TCRdb redid the calling of the 5' RACE reads with MiXCR, one entry per CDR3 protein. Of about 930,000 distinct CDR3 sequences listed, roughly 29% are singletons. This sample was taken from a study of blood T cells in healthy people across ages. Broader study findings: When one million T cells were used, diversity estimates were thought to be underestimates.

The CDR3 totals 15 residues. Trimming left V 5 bases short and J 4 bases short, with 17 bases between. In addition, the sample was reused for a study of T cells of mothers and their children.

The gene calls are TRBV12-3 or TRBV12-4 and TRBJ2-5; D may match TRBD1 or TRBD2 (5 bases each). The clonotype was recovered from a woman aged 40-49 years in good health. The sample consisted of blood. The CDR3 DNA follows: TGTGCCAGCAGTGTGGCTGGGGCGGGCAGAGAGACCCAGTACTTC. This codes for CASSVAGAGRETQYF.